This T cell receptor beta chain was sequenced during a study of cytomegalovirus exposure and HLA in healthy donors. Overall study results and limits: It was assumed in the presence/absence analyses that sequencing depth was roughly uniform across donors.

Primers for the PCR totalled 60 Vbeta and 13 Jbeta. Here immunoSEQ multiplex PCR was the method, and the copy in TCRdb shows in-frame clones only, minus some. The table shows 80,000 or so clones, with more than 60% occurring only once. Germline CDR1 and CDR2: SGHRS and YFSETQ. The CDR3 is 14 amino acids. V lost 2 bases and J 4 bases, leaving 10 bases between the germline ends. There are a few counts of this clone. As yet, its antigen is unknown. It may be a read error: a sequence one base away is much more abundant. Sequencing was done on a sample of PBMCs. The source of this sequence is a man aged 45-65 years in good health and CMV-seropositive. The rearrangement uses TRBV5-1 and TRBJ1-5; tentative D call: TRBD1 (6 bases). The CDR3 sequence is CASSFGGANQPQHF. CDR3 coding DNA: TGCGCCAGCAGCTTCGGGGGGGCAAATCAGCCCCAGCATTTT.